This TCR beta chain was recorded in a study of blood T cell repertoires in COVID-19 (dated by TCRdb to about 2020). About the study as a whole: Samples covering the acute and convalescent phases of COVID-19 were provided by collaborators in the United States, Italy and Spain. The prospective study material was composed of cDNA or gDNA derived from T cells, B-cell-depleted T cells, or PBMCs. Deeply sampled blood TCRbeta repertoires from subjects exposed to, actively infected with, or recovered from COVID-19 were included in the dataset. A freely available public database, intended as a resource for researchers studying the immune response to SARS-CoV-2, is where the repertoires were released. Samples came from the ongoing ImmuneRACE study (first 160 participants) plus 1,254 subjects from 6 global collaborators. Nearly every sample came with metadata listing a de-identified subject ID, COVID-19 status, age in years and sex. Where available, HLA class I and class II types were taken from metadata supplied by the sample provider and were not determined by assay-based typing. Study-wide findings and limitations: How much clinical and demographic metadata was included differed by source and by participant, and the metadata was provided uncurated.

Regarding this clone: Which antigen it targets is not known. No base-level quality is on record; no much larger clone is a single base apart.

V is shortened by 2 bases, J by 5 bases, and the region joining them spans 12 bases. Via the germline V gene, CDR1 is KGHSH and CDR2 LQKENI. The CDR3 measures 14 amino acids from cysteine to phenylalanine. Only the CDR3 portion is preserved as DNA: 42 bases, with reading frame beginning at the first base. Samples from volunteer blood donors who had recovered from COVID-19 were contributed by a second Seattle source. Each collaborating institution followed its own protocols to collect whole blood in K2EDTA tubes. For TCRbeta analysis, collaborators shipped samples in one of three forms: frozen whole blood, isolated PBMCs, or DNA extracted from either of those sample types. The immunoSEQ Assay, a bias-controlled multiplex PCR, was used to amplify TCRbeta CDR3 regions from genomic DNA. In the original analysis: Within the assay, amplification of reference gene primers was used to estimate how many nucleated cells each sample contained. Sequence reads were collapsed and filtered to measure the absolute abundance of every unique TCRbeta CDR3 rearrangement. Productive Simpson clonality was computed per sample as the square root of Simpson's diversity index over productive rearrangements. TCRdb carries this immuneACCESS record with in-frame sequences only. Its versions omit some clonotypes, under half of them owing to an unresolved V gene in the studies checked, with the rest unexplained. D and trimming were read from the DNA, whereas the V and J calls and clone size are those reported in that table. The table for this sample lists some 200,000 clones; under 90% of them were counted only once. The ten largest clones represent roughly 5% of the sample.

The origin of this receptor is a woman aged 60-75 years who had recovered from COVID-19. The V and J segments used are TRBV18 and TRBJ1-1; TRBD1 is a weak D gene call, 5 bases matching. The sequenced material came from peripheral blood. The CDR3: CASSPSGGRTEAFF. The sequence in DNA is TGTGCCAGCTCACCATCGGGGGGAAGAACTGAAGCTTTCTTT.